The present TCR beta chain was sequenced within a study of CD8 T cells in ankylosing spondylitis. A single record per CDR3 protein comes from TCRdb applying MiXCR to the 5' RACE reads. The sample shows 150,000 to 200,000 distinct CDR3 sequences, roughly 13% of them seen only once. Trimming took 0 bases from V and 3 from J, leaving 11 bases between them. The CDR3 has 15 residues. Germline lookup yields CDR1 GTSNPN and CDR2 SVGIG (reference sequence). The source of this sequence is a female donor with ankylosing spondylitis or in good health (not recorded which). Sequenced: blood, either unsorted or a sorted T cell fraction (not recorded which). The chain has TRBV30 and TRBJ2-2; D is possibly TRBD2 (6 bases). CDR3 in DNA: TGTGCCTGGAGTGTCATAGCGGATTACACCGGGGAGCTGTTTTTT. It translates to CAWSVIADYTGELFF.